These 25 T cell receptor beta chains originate from one sample sequenced in a study of blood T cell repertoires in COVID-19. Some clones are missing from TCRdb's copy, which holds only in-frame ones; the method was immunoSEQ multiplex PCR. The table records 240,000 or so clones, approximately 90% of them present only once. The sequencing input was peripheral blood. All receptors derive from a man in his 60s who had recovered from COVID-19.

This chain connects TRBV7-2 to TRBJ2-1; D gene uncertain. The length of the CDR3 is 14 residues. V lost 4 bases to trimming and J lost 3 bases, with 10 bases between them. Germline V lookup: CDR1 SGHTA, CDR2 FQGNSA. The DNA for the CDR3 is TGTGCCAGCAGCTCGGTCAACCTCTACAATGAGCAGTTCTTC. It encodes CASSSVNLYNEQFF.

The table lists this clone with a count of one. J is TRBJ2-7 and V is TRBV5-4; the D is unclear. Trimming took off 0 bases at V and 2 bases at J, with 9 bases between the two ends. In germline, CDR1 is SGHNT, CDR2 YYREEE (reference sequence). The CDR3 covers 14 residues. Here the CDR3 reads CASSLAADTYEQYF. CDR3 in DNA: TGTGCCAGCAGCTTGGCGGCGGATACCTACGAGCAGTACTTC.

This clone is a singleton in its sample. In DNA form, the CDR3 reads TGTGCCAGCAGTCCACGACAGGGGCGAGGACAAGAGACCCAGTACTTC. This sequence encodes CASSPRQGRGQETQYF. This chain connects TRBV28 to TRBJ2-5; 8 nucleotides align to TRBD1. Germline loops: CDR1 MDHEN, CDR2 SYDVKM. CDR3 length: 16 amino acids. V was pared by 5 bases and J by 2 bases, with 10 bases of the junction left unmatched. The full variable domain, its missing parts supplied by reference TRBV28 and TRBJ2-5, is DVKVTQSSRYLVKRTGEKVFLECVQDMDHENMFWYRQDPGLGLRLIYFSYDVKMKEKGDIPEGYSVSREKKERFSLILESASTNQTSMYLCASSPRQGRGQETQYFGPGTRLLVL.

The rearrangement joins TRBV6-2 or TRBV6-3 to TRBJ1-3, with D possibly matching TRBD1 (6 bases). The CDR3 has 14 residues. CDR1 is MNHEY and CDR2 is SVGEGT in the germline V gene. The V end lost 0 bases, the J end lost 3 bases, and 6 bases lay between the germline ends. The CDR3 region is CASSYSGHGNTIYF. The CDR3 bases are TGTGCCAGCAGTTACTCGGGACATGGAAACACCATATATTTT.

This chain links TRBV5-1 with TRBJ1-6; 11 bases fit TRBD1. V lost 4 bases and J lost 9; bases outside the gene matches: 6. Germline CDR1 and CDR2: SGHRS and YFSETQ. The CDR3 extends over 15 amino acids. The CDR3 nucleotides are TGCGCCAGCAGCCCGGGACAGGGGGTGAGTTCACCCCTCCACTTT. As protein: CASSPGQGVSSPLHF.

The V gene is TRBV27, the J gene TRBJ2-7, with a weak D call TRBD1 (6 bases). The germline V and J ends were trimmed by 3 bases and 1 base, with 10 bases remaining between them. Per the germline V gene, CDR1 is MNHEY and CDR2 is SMNVEV (reference sequence). The CDR3 extends over 14 amino acids. In DNA, the CDR3 is TGTGCCAGCAGTTTTGACAGGTTTTCCTACGAGCAGTACTTC. The encoded protein is CASSFDRFSYEQYF.

V usage is TRBV5-1 and J usage is TRBJ1-1; a possible D gene is TRBD1 (5 bases). The CDR3 length is 15 residues. V lost 7 bases and J 1 base, leaving 17 bases between the germline ends. CDR1 is SGHRS, CDR2 YFSETQ, per germline. CDR3 region: CASYASTVGNTEAFF. CDR3 nucleotides: TGCGCCAGCTACGCTTCGACAGTAGGGAACACTGAAGCTTTCTTT.

CDR3 in DNA: TGTGCCAGCAGCCAAGATCTGACTAGCGGGGGGCGGGAGACCCAGTACTTC. Protein product: CASSQDLTSGGRETQYF. The chain recombines TRBV3-1 (or the pseudogene TRBV3-2) with TRBJ2-5; 13 bases agree with TRBD2. The V gene's germline CDR1 is LGHDT and CDR2 YNNKEL (reference sequence). J gave up 5 bases and V 0 bases, and 6 bases lay outside the gene matches. The CDR3 runs 17 residues.

V is TRBV5-1 and J is TRBJ1-1; D gene unclear. The V end was cut by 2 bases, the J end by 5 bases, with 16 bases between. Germline CDR1 reads SGHRS; CDR2 reads YFSETQ. This CDR3 is built from 15 residues. The CDR3 loop reads CASSLDPGRWTEAFF. In DNA form, the CDR3 reads TGCGCCAGCAGCTTAGATCCCGGTAGATGGACTGAAGCTTTCTTT.

This rearrangement joins TRBV19 to TRBJ2-2, with 8 bases identical to TRBD1. The CDR3 has 14 residues. V gave up 6 bases and J gave up 1 base; unmatched junction bases: 1. Germline assignment: CDR1 LNHDA and CDR2 SQIVND (reference sequence). The CDR3 region is CASSDRGNTGELFF. The CDR3 bases are TGTGCCAGTAGCGACAGGGGGAACACCGGGGAGCTGTTTTTT.

The chain recombines TRBV9 with TRBJ1-2; TRBD1 aligns across 9 bases. Trimming cost V 4 bases and J 4 bases; bases outside gene matches: 8. Germline CDR1 reads SGDLS; CDR2 reads YYNGEE. CDR3 length: 15 amino acids. The CDR3 reads CASSPGTGTTYGYTF. The CDR3 nucleotides read TGTGCCAGCAGCCCAGGGACAGGGACGACCTATGGCTACACCTTC. Using reference TRBV9 and TRBJ1-2 for the parts outside the CDR3, the full variable domain is DSGVTQTPKHLITATGQRVTLRCSPRSGDLSVYWYQQSLDQGLQFLIQYYNGEERAKGNILERFSAQQFPDLHSELNLSSLELGDSALYFCASSPGTGTTYGYTFGSGTRLTVV.

The chain couples TRBV3-1 (or the pseudogene TRBV3-2) to TRBJ1-2; D is possibly TRBD1 (5 bases). Germline V gene sequence: CDR1 LGHDT, CDR2 YNNKEL (reference sequence). V was clipped by 2 bases and J by 9 bases, with 7 bases between them. The CDR3 sequence is 11 residues long. CDR3 sequence: CASSQQGRYTF. DNA for the CDR3: TGTGCCAGCAGCCAACAGGGCCGCTACACCTTC.

Regarding this clone: A much larger clone lies a single base off, so this may be a read error. This chain connects TRBV28 to TRBJ2-7, with TRBD1 matching 8 bases. Looked up from germline, CDR1 is MDHEN and CDR2 is SYDVKM. The CDR3 spans 16 residues. V shed 0 bases, J shed 5 bases, and the junction held 9 bases outside the gene matches. The CDR3 DNA reads as TGTGCCAGCAGTTTATGGAGGCAGGGGGCTATGGACGAGCAGTACTTC. The encoded protein is CASSLWRQGAMDEQYF.

V usage is TRBV5-1 and J usage is TRBJ2-2; 8 bases line up with TRBD1. Trimming removed 10 bases from V and 7 bases from J; junction bases left unmatched: 12. The CDR3 extends over 14 amino acids. Germline V gene data show CDR1 as SGHRS and CDR2 as YFSETQ. The CDR3 bases are TGCGCCCATTTCCCGGGACAGGCAAGCGGGGAGCTGTTTTTT. This translates into CAHFPGQASGELFF.

The CDR3 is CASRLDRGFYEQYF. The CDR3 region has the DNA TGTGCCAGCAGGCTGGACAGGGGGTTCTACGAGCAGTACTTC. The chain carries TRBV6-5 and TRBJ2-7, with 10 bases identical to TRBD1. CDR3 size: 14 residues. Germline CDR1 reads MNHEY; CDR2 reads SVGAGI. V was pared by 6 bases and J by 3 bases, with 5 bases of the junction left unmatched.

The gene calls are TRBV5-1 and TRBJ2-1; 8 bases line up with TRBD2. Trimming took 0 bases from V and 4 from J; bases not matched to a gene: 3. This CDR3 has 15 residues. The V gene's germline CDR1 is SGHRS and CDR2 YFSETQ. This CDR3 is CASSLDSGTYNEQFF. The CDR3 DNA follows: TGCGCCAGCAGCTTGGATAGCGGGACTTACAATGAGCAGTTCTTC.

The chain links TRBV7-2 to TRBJ2-7; perhaps TRBD2 as D (5 bases). CDR3 length equals 13 residues. V shed 1 base and J shed 6 bases, with 10 bases lying between them. Germline V gives CDR1 SGHTA, CDR2 FQGNSA. In DNA form, the CDR3 reads TGTGCCAGCAGCTTAGGACTATTAGGCGAGCAGTACTTC. It is translated as CASSLGLLGEQYF.

This sequence joins TRBV3-1 (or the pseudogene TRBV3-2) and TRBJ1-6, with 8 positions matching TRBD1. V lost 0 bases and J lost 9; bases outside the gene matches: 1. Per germline, CDR1 LGHDT and CDR2 YNNKEL (reference sequence). The CDR3 extends over 14 amino acids. CDR3 sequence: CASSQDRGRSPLHF. The CDR3 DNA reads TGTGCCAGCAGCCAAGACAGGGGGCGTTCACCCCTCCACTTT.

This chain links TRBV19 with TRBJ2-4, with 7 positions matching TRBD2. From germline, CDR1 is LNHDA and CDR2 SQIVND (reference sequence). The junction had 14 bases not matched to a gene; V was cut back by 11 bases and J by 13 bases. This CDR3 has 12 residues. The CDR3 DNA reads TGTGCCTCCCGTGGGGGGGGGACCACACAGTACTTC. Its protein product is CASRGGGTTQYF.

The chain employs TRBV5-1 and TRBJ1-3; possible D gene TRBD1, 5 bases. Between the trimmed V and J ends, which lost 4 bases and 1 base, there was a span of 15 bases. The CDR3 has 16 residues. CDR1 SGHRS and CDR2 YFSETQ come from the germline V gene. CDR3 sequence (DNA): TGCGCCAGCAGCCCCTTGGAGGGGTCATCTGGAAACACCATATATTTT. Amino acids: CASSPLEGSSGNTIYF.

The rearrangement joins TRBV7-9 to TRBJ2-5, with 10 bases lining up with TRBD2. Germline trimming cut 2 bases from V and 4 bases from J; bases unmatched to any gene: 1. The CDR3 is 14 amino acids. Germline V gives CDR1 SEHNR, CDR2 FQNEAQ (reference sequence). The CDR3 sequence: CASSLTSGVETQYF. CDR3 nucleotide sequence: TGTGCCAGCAGCTTAACTAGCGGGGTAGAGACCCAGTACTTC.

The V call is TRBV10-2, the J call TRBJ1-5; 8 bases map to TRBD1. CDR1 is WSHSY, CDR2 SAAADI, per germline. The CDR3 extends over 15 amino acids. The junction had 5 bases not matched to a gene; V was cut back by 3 bases and J by 4 bases. CDR3 loop: CASSDRTGGNQPQHF. DNA for the CDR3: TGCGCCAGCAGTGATCGAACAGGGGGTAATCAGCCCCAGCATTTT.

A few counts support this clone. The V gene is TRBV29-1, the J gene TRBJ1-2; D gene ambiguous. CDR3 size: 12 residues. Germline V gene data show CDR1 as SQVTM and CDR2 as ANQGSEA. V dropped 3 bases and J dropped 6 bases, with 11 bases sitting between them. The DNA of the CDR3 is TGCAGCGTTGACGATAGAGTAGATGGCTACACCTTC. It yields the protein CSVDDRVDGYTF.

The chain recombines TRBV4-1 with TRBJ2-3; D call uncertain. Between the trimmed V and J ends, which lost 0 bases and 6 bases, there was a span of 10 bases. CDR1 and CDR2 (germline): MGHRA, YSYEKL. CDR3 length: 14 amino acids. The chain's CDR3 is CASSQDPLADTQYF. The CDR3, as DNA: TGCGCCAGCAGCCAAGATCCTCTCGCGGATACGCAGTATTTT.

This sequence joins TRBV7-9 and TRBJ1-6, with 8 bases identical to TRBD1. The length of the CDR3 is 13 residues. With V trimmed by 6 bases and J by 8 bases, 3 bases remained unmatched. The germline gives CDR1 SEHNR, CDR2 FQNEAQ (reference sequence). CDR3 in amino acids: CASRDRAYSPLHF. DNA for the CDR3: TGTGCCAGCAGGGACAGGGCATATTCACCCCTCCACTTT.